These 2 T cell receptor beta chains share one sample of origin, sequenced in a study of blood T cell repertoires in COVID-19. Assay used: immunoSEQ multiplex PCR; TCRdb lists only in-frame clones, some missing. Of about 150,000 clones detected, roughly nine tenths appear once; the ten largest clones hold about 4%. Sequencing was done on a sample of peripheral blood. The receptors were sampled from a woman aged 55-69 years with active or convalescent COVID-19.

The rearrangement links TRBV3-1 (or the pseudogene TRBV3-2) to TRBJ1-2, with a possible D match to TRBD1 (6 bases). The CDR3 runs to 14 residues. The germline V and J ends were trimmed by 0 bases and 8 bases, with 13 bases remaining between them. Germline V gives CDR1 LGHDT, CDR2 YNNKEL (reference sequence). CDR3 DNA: TGTGCCAGCAGCCAAGATCTTACAGGGCAAGGCTACACCTTC. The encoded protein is CASSQDLTGQGYTF.

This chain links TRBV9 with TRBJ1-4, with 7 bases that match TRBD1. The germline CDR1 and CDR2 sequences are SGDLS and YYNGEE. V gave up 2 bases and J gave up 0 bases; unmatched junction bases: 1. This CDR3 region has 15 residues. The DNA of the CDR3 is TGTGCCAGCAGCGTTGGGACAGCAACTAATGAAAAACTGTTTTTT. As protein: CASSVGTATNEKLFF. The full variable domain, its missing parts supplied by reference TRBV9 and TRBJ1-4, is DSGVTQTPKHLITATGQRVTLRCSPRSGDLSVYWYQQSLDQGLQFLIQYYNGEERAKGNILERFSAQQFPDLHSELNLSSLELGDSALYFCASSVGTATNEKLFFGSGTQLSVL.